These 10 T cell receptor beta chains originate from one sample sequenced in a study of radiotherapy plus CTLA-4 blockade in lung cancer. Only in-frame clones appear in the TCRdb table, and some are missing; sequencing was by immunoSEQ multiplex PCR. The sample contains some 52,000 clones, roughly 84% of which appear only once. Material: peripheral blood, obtained from a patient treated with radiotherapy plus ipilimumab. The origin of the receptors is a human donor with non-small cell lung cancer who had a partial response to radiotherapy plus ipilimumab.

V gene TRBV19 combines with J gene TRBJ2-7, with 9 bases fitting TRBD2. Germline loops: CDR1 LNHDA, CDR2 SQIVND (reference sequence). There are 15 residues in the CDR3. The J segment lost 4 bases and the V segment lost 5 bases, leaving 9 bases of the junction unmatched. CDR3 sequence: CASSASGGGAYEQYF. In DNA, the CDR3 is TGTGCCAGTAGTGCCTCCGGCGGGGGGGCTTACGAGCAGTACTTC.

The gene calls are TRBV11-1 and TRBJ2-2, with D perhaps matching TRBD1 (6 bases). The CDR3 has 14 amino acids. The V gene lost 11 bases and the J gene lost 0 bases, with 13 bases spanning the gap. Germline loops: CDR1 SGHAT, CDR2 FQDESV (reference sequence). CDR3 in DNA: TGTGCCGATGGGGGCAGGACGAACACCGGGGAGCTGTTTTTT. It codes for CADGGRTNTGELFF.

The rearrangement links TRBV25-1 to TRBJ1-2, with 8 bases lining up with TRBD1. Germline V gene sequence: CDR1 MGHDK, CDR2 SYGVNS. The CDR3 covers 16 residues. The trim removed 0 bases at V and 6 bases at J, leaving 9 bases unmatched. This CDR3 reads CASSEYIRTGLDGYTF. As DNA, the CDR3 is TGTGCCAGCAGTGAATATATTCGGACAGGGCTTGATGGCTACACCTTC.

The chain combines TRBV5-6 with TRBJ1-3, with D perhaps TRBD1 (6 bases). Germline V gene data show CDR1 as SGHDT and CDR2 as YYEEEE. The length of the CDR3 is 15 residues. The V end was cut by 2 bases, the J end by 0 bases, with 9 bases between. CDR3 sequence (DNA): TGTGCCAGCAGCTTCCTGGACAGCTCTGGAAACACCATATATTTT. Its protein is CASSFLDSSGNTIYF.

The rearrangement uses TRBV6-5 and TRBJ2-7; TRBD1 might be the D (6 bases). The CDR3 runs 14 residues. From germline, CDR1 is MNHEY and CDR2 SVGAGI. Deletions cut 5 bases from V and 3 bases from J, with 14 bases between. In DNA form, the CDR3 reads TGTGCCAGCAGTCCACAGGGTTTGGGCTACGAGCAGTACTTC. Its protein is CASSPQGLGYEQYF.

The chain joins TRBV5-1 to TRBJ2-5; possible D gene TRBD2, 6 bases. Germline V gives CDR1 SGHRS, CDR2 YFSETQ. CDR3 length: 15 residues. V was clipped by 0 bases and J by 1 base, with 10 bases between them. The CDR3 sequence: CASSLVPGVQETQYF. The CDR3 DNA reads TGCGCCAGCAGCTTGGTACCGGGGGTCCAAGAGACCCAGTACTTC.

Regarding this clone: The germline gene is not matched at one end of the junction; a read error may be the cause. The CDR3 nucleotides read TGTGCCAGTAAGACTGACAGGGGAAGTGCCGAGCAGTGCTTC. Residues: CASKTDRGSAEQCF. The chain combines TRBV19 with TRBJ2-7, with 8 positions matching TRBD1. The germline gives CDR1 LNHDA, CDR2 SQIVND (reference sequence). The CDR3 length is 14 residues.

The chain links TRBV28 to TRBJ2-7; D is possibly TRBD2 (6 bases). Trimming stripped 1 base from V and 6 bases from J, with 10 bases between. Germline CDR1 reads MDHEN; CDR2 reads SYDVKM. The CDR3 runs 13 residues. CDR3 sequence (DNA): TGTGCCAGCAGTTTATTACGGGGGACCGAGCAGTACTTC. Encoded protein: CASSLLRGTEQYF.

The chain has TRBV7-6 and TRBJ2-7; no firm D call. Germline CDR1 reads SGHVS; CDR2 reads FNYEAQ. This CDR3 is built from 14 residues. Trimming removed 1 base from V and 1 base from J, with 8 bases in between. CDR3 protein: CASSLEGGSYEQYF. The CDR3, as DNA: TGTGCCAGCAGCTTAGAAGGCGGTTCCTACGAGCAGTACTTC.

Here the CDR3 reads CASSHGTGESGLYF. For the CDR3, the DNA is TGTGCCAGCTCACATGGGACAGGGGAGTCCGGTTTGTACTTC. The rearrangement joins TRBV18 to TRBJ2-4, with 10 positions matching TRBD1. CDR3 length equals 14 residues. Per germline, CDR1 KGHSH and CDR2 LQKENI. J gave up 15 bases and V 4 bases, and 12 bases lay outside the gene matches. Drawing the rest from reference TRBV18 and TRBJ2-4, the complete variable domain is NAGVMQNPRHLVRRRGQEARLRCSPMKGHSHVYWYRQLPEEGLKFMVYLQKENIIDESGMPKERFSAEFPKEGPSILRIQQVVRGDSAAYFCASSHGTGESGLYFGAGTRLSVL.